Presented here are 14 T cell receptor beta chains from one specimen sequenced in a study of human T cells and chemical hapten exposure. This sample's time point: patch test 3, about 24 weeks after DPC sensitization. Treatment reported: therapeutic diphenylcyclopropenone sensitization with weekly scalp DPC. In TCRdb, the RACE reads were re-called with MiXCR into one record per CDR3 protein. Among about 160,000 distinct CDR3 sequences listed, about 27% were seen once. The specimen comprised whole blood, sampled in connection with sensitization to the hapten diphenylcyclopropenone (DPC). These receptors all stem from a woman aged 18-35 years with alopecia areata. Some clones in this sample may be carry-over from other donors' samples.

This clonotype was seen only a few times. The chain joins TRBV29-1 to TRBJ2-1; 13 nucleotides match TRBD2. This CDR3 has 14 residues. The trim removed 8 bases at V and 6 bases at J, leaving 7 bases unmatched. Looked up from germline, CDR1 is SQVTM and CDR2 is ANQGSEA. DNA for the CDR3: TGCAGCCAACGACTAGCGGGAGGCAGCAATGAGCAGTTCTTC. Its protein product is CSQRLAGGSNEQFF.

This clonotype was detected only a few times. The V call is TRBV9, the J call TRBJ2-5, with a tentative D call TRBD1 (5 bases). The ends were cut back, 4 bases at V and 5 bases at J, with 15 bases in the middle. CDR1 and CDR2 (germline): SGDLS, YYNGEE. The CDR3 totals 14 residues. CDR3: CASSPQRGWETQYF. CDR3 sequence (DNA): TGTGCCAGCAGCCCCCAAAGGGGTTGGGAGACCCAGTACTTC.

The chain has TRBV11-1 and TRBJ2-1; 7 bases agree with TRBD2. Trimming cost V 5 bases and J 4 bases; bases outside gene matches: 2. CDR1 is SGHAT and CDR2 is FQDESV in the germline V gene (reference sequence). There are 13 residues in the CDR3. The CDR3 is CASSGSGYNEQFF. The DNA for the CDR3 is TGTGCCAGCAGCGGTAGCGGGTACAATGAGCAGTTCTTC.

This clonotype was counted between two and nine times. This chain uses TRBV29-1 with TRBJ1-2; D might be TRBD1 (5 bases). The length of the CDR3 is 13 residues. Trimming took off 7 bases at V and 8 bases at J, with 20 bases between the two ends. Germline CDR1 is SQVTM and CDR2 is ANQGSEA. The CDR3 here is CSGITDRGGGYTF. The CDR3 DNA is TGCAGCGGGATAACTGACCGGGGGGGAGGCTACACCTTC.

The table lists this clonotype with many counts. This chain uses TRBV29-1 with TRBJ1-1; TRBD1 might be the D (6 bases). With 1 base removed from V and 8 bases from J, the gap between germline ends came to 14 bases. Germline assignment: CDR1 SQVTM and CDR2 ANQGSEA. The CDR3 loop spans 13 amino acids. CDR3 residues: CSVEAQGKLEAFF. The CDR3, as DNA: TGCAGCGTTGAAGCACAGGGTAAGCTAGAAGCTTTCTTT.

This clonotype was recorded a few times. The J gene is TRBJ2-4, the V gene TRBV18; no clear D gene. V dropped 0 bases and J dropped 9 bases, with 9 bases sitting between them. The germline V gene has CDR1 KGHSH and CDR2 LQKENI. The CDR3 loop spans 13 amino acids. DNA of the CDR3: TGTGCCAGCTCACCACCGTTGGGGTCCATTCAGTACTTC. Encoded protein: CASSPPLGSIQYF.

The chain joins TRBV12-3 or TRBV12-4 to TRBJ1-5; a possible D gene is TRBD1 (5 bases). The CDR3 has 14 residues. The germline V and J ends were trimmed by 4 bases and 1 base, with 8 bases remaining between them. As DNA, the CDR3 is TGTGCCAGCAGTTACCGACAGAGCAATCAGCCCCAGCATTTT. This sequence encodes CASSYRQSNQPQHF.

The chain couples TRBV25-1 to TRBJ1-6; perhaps TRBD1 as D (5 bases). Germline V gene sequence: CDR1 MGHDK, CDR2 SYGVNS. The CDR3 covers 15 residues. Trimming removed 5 bases from V and 8 bases from J, with 16 bases in between. DNA for the CDR3: TGTGCCAGCAGTCAGAGTGGGGGTGGGGATTCACCCCTCCACTTT. Translation: CASSQSGGGDSPLHF.

A few counts support this clonotype. This rearrangement joins TRBV7-8 to TRBJ2-3; no firm D call. Germline V lookup: CDR1 SGHVS, CDR2 FQNEAQ. This CDR3 is 12 amino acids long. V lost 6 bases and J lost 4, with 8 bases in between. For the CDR3, the DNA is TGTGCCAGCAGTTCCTGGGCAGATACGCAGTATTTT. Translated, it gives CASSSWADTQYF.

This clonotype occurred a few times. The V call is TRBV7-4, the J call TRBJ2-1; 11 nucleotides agree with TRBD2. The CDR3 runs 20 residues. CDR1 SGHVT and CDR2 SQSDAQ come from the germline V gene. V shed 4 bases, J shed 0 bases, and the junction held 14 bases outside the gene matches. DNA of the CDR3: TGTGCCAGCAGCTCAATTAGACTAGCGGGAACCAAGAGCTCCTACAATGAGCAGTTCTTC. Amino acid sequence: CASSSIRLAGTKSSYNEQFF. Based on the CDR3 plus reference TRBV7-4 and TRBJ2-1, the full variable domain is GAGVSQSPRYKVAKRGRDVALRCDSISGHVTLYWYRQTLGQGSEVLTYSQSDAQRDKSGRPSGRFSAERPERSVSTLKIQRTEQGDSAVYLCASSSIRLAGTKSSYNEQFFGPGTRLTVL.

This rearrangement joins TRBV4-1 to TRBJ2-7; weak D call: TRBD2 (7 bases). This CDR3 is built from 14 residues. V lost 1 base and J lost 5, with 12 bases in between. Germline CDR1 is MGHRA and CDR2 is YSYEKL. This chain's CDR3 is CASSQAGGGDEQYF. CDR3 DNA sequence: TGCGCCAGCAGCCAAGCTGGAGGGGGGGACGAGCAGTACTTC.

This clonotype has just a few counts. J is TRBJ2-1 and V is TRBV20-1; 14 bases agree with TRBD2. CDR3 length equals 16 residues. The ends lost 1 base at V and 8 bases at J; junction bases unmatched: 7. CDR1 and CDR2 from the germline V gene are DFQATT and SNEGSKA (reference sequence). CDR3: CSARGRTSGRFDEQFF. DNA of the CDR3: TGCAGTGCTAGAGGACGGACTAGCGGGAGGTTTGATGAGCAGTTCTTC.

In this sample, this clonotype turned up a few times. The chain combines TRBV7-8 with TRBJ1-2; 8 nucleotides align to TRBD1. V lost 5 bases to trimming and J lost 4 bases; unmatched junction nucleotides: 6. This CDR3 contains 14 residues. CDR1 is SGHVS and CDR2 is FQNEAQ in the germline V gene. The CDR3 loop is CASSLGQGVYGYTF. The CDR3 coding sequence is TGTGCCAGCAGCCTAGGACAGGGAGTCTATGGCTACACCTTC.

The chain employs TRBV7-8 and TRBJ2-7; a weak D match, TRBD2 (7 bases). V lost 2 bases to trimming and J lost 4 bases, with 18 bases between them. Germline CDR1 and CDR2: SGHVS and FQNEAQ. CDR3 length: 16 amino acids. CDR3 in amino acids: CASSLTDSPGRYEQYF. CDR3 DNA: TGTGCCAGCAGCTTAACGGACAGTCCCGGGAGGTACGAGCAGTACTTC.